The present T cell receptor (beta chain) was sequenced within a study of blood T cell repertoires in COVID-19. Study as a whole: The analysed material was cDNA or gDNA that came from T cells, B-cell-depleted T cells, or PBMCs.

Sequenced by immunoSEQ multiplex PCR; TCRdb stores in-frame clones only, minus some. The table lists roughly 140,000 clones, over 75% of them singletons, with approximately 8% in the top ten. V shed 1 base and J shed 2 bases, with 9 bases lying between them. This CDR3 spans 16 amino acids. Per germline, CDR1 SEHNR and CDR2 FQNEAQ (reference sequence). There are a few counts of this clone. Sequencing input: peripheral blood. The receptor comes from a woman in her sixties with COVID-19, enrolled during active disease. The chain carries TRBV7-9 and TRBJ1-6; no clear D. CDR3 loop: CASSLGSMPYNSPLHF. In nucleotides, the CDR3 is TGTGCCAGCAGCTTAGGTAGCATGCCCTATAATTCACCCCTCCACTTT. The full variable domain, rest sourced from reference TRBV7-9 and TRBJ1-6, is DTGVSQNPRHKITKRGQNVTFRCDPISEHNRLYWYRQTLGQGPEFLTYFQNEAQLEKSRLLSDRFSAERPKGSFSTLEIQRTEQGDSAMYLCASSLGSMPYNSPLHFGNGTRLTVT.